This T cell receptor beta chain was identified during a study of blood T cell repertoires in COVID-19. The CDR3 is 14 residues long. Germline assignment: CDR1 SNHLY and CDR2 FYNNEI. After removal of 8 bases from V and 3 bases from J, the junction contained 6 bases not matched to a gene. The table came from immunoSEQ multiplex PCR; TCRdb's copy has only in-frame clones and leaves some out. Among fewer than 40,000 clones listed, just under 85% were seen once. This clone was seen just once. This receptor was taken from a human donor in a cohort sampled during active COVID-19. The sequenced sample consisted of peripheral blood. The rearrangement joins TRBV2 to TRBJ1-5; 8 nucleotides match TRBD1. The CDR3 DNA is TGTGCCAGCCTTGAGCAGGGGGCCAATCAGCCCCAGCATTTT. Its translation is CASLEQGANQPQHF. The variable domain in full, completed from reference TRBV2 and TRBJ1-5, reads EPEVTQTPSHQVTQMGQEVILRCVPISNHLYFYWYRQILGQKVEFLVSFYNNEISEKSEIFDDQFSVERPDGSNFTLKIRSTKLEDSAMYFCASLEQGANQPQHFGDGTRLSIL.